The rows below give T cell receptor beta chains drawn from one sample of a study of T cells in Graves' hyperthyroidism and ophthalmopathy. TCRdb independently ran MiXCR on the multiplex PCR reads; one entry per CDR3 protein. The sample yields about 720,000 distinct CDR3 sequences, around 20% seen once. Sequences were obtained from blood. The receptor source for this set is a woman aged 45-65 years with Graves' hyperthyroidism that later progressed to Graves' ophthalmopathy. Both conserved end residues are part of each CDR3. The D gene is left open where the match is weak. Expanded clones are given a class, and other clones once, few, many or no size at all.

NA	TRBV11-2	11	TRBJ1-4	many	TGTGCCAGCAGCTTCAGCGAAAAACTGTTTTTT	CASSFSEKLFF
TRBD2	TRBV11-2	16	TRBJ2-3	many	TGTGCCAGCAGCTTATACGGCGGGGGGAACACAGATACGCAGTATTTT	CASSLYGGGNTDTQYF
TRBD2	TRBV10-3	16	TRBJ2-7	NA	TGTGCCATCAGTGTCGATAGCGGGGCGAGCTCCTACGAGCAGTACTTC	CAISVDSGASSYEQYF
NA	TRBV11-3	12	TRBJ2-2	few	TGTGCCAGCAGTAGGGGGGACGGGGAGCTGTTTTTT	CASSRGDGELFF
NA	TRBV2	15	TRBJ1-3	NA	TGTGCCATCCTAAACCTCGGCAGATCTGGAAACACCATATATTTT	CAILNLGRSGNTIYF
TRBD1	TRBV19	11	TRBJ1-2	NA	TGTGCCAGTAAGGGGGCCTTAGGCTACACCTTC	CASKGALGYTF
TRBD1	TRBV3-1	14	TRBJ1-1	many	TGTGCCAGCAGCCCCCGACAGGGGTTCACTGAAGCTTTCTTT	CASSPRQGFTEAFF
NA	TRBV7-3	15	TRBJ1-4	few	TGTGCCAGCAGCCCTGCCGGGACCGCCAGTGAAAAACTGTTTTTT	CASSPAGTASEKLFF
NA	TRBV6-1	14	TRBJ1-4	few	TGTGCCAGCAGTCCGAGACAGCAGAATGAAAAACTGTTTTTT	CASSPRQQNEKLFF
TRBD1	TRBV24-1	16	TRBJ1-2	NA	TGTGCCACCAGTGATTACGGGGACAGGGGGCCTTATGGCTACACCTTC	CATSDYGDRGPYGYTF
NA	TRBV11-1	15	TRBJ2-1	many	TGTGCCAGCAGCCCCCGGGGTGGCGGGGGCTATGAGCAGTTCTTC	CASSPRGGGGYEQFF
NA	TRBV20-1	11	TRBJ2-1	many	TGCAGTGCTAGAGATGGGTTTAGGCAGTTCTTC	CSARDGFRQFF
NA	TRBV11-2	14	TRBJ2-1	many	TGTGCCAGCAGCTTAGTTCCACAATACAATGAGCAGTTCTTC	CASSLVPQYNEQFF
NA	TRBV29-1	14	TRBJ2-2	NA	TGCAGCGTAGTCCGGGACACTAACACCGGGGAGCTGTTTTTT	CSVVRDTNTGELFF
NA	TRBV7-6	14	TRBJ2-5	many	TGTGCCAGCAGCTCGCGAGAGATACAAGAGACCCAGTACTTC	CASSSREIQETQYF
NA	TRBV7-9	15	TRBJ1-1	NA	TGTGCCAGCAGCTTCCAGGAGGGGATGAACACTGAAGCTTTCTTT	CASSFQEGMNTEAFF
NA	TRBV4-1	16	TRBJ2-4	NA	TGCGCCAGCAGCCAATCGACTGCCGAGGCCAAAAACATTCAGTACTTC	CASSQSTAEAKNIQYF
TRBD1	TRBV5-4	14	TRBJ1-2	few	TGTGCCAGCAGCTCTCCAGGGGGCGTCTATGGCTACACCTTC	CASSSPGGVYGYTF
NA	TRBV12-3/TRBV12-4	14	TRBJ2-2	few	TGTGCCAGCAGTTTCAGAACGAACACCGGGGAGCTGTTTTTT	CASSFRTNTGELFF
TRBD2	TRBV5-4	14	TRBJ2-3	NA	TGTGCCCATCAAGTCGGGGGGAACACAGATACGCAGTATTTT	CAHQVGGNTDTQYF
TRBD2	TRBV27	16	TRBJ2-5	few	TGTGCCAGCAGTTTATATCTAGCGGGGGGGCAAGAGACCCAGTACTTC	CASSLYLAGGQETQYF
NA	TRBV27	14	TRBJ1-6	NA	TGTGCCAGCAGTTTTAGGACGGAAAATTCACCCCTCCACTTT	CASSFRTENSPLHF
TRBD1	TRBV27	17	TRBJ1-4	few	TGTGCCAGCAGTCCGGGACAGGGGGCGCCTACTAATGAAAAACTGTTTTTT	CASSPGQGAPTNEKLFF
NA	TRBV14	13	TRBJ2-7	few	TGTGCCAGCAGCGGGGGTCCGTACTACGAGCAGTACTTC	CASSGGPYYEQYF
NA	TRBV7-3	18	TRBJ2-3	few	TGTGCCAGCAGCTTACCCCGGTCGTGGCAGGCTAGCACAGATACGCAGTATTTT	CASSLPRSWQASTDTQYF
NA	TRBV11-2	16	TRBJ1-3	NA	TGTGCCAGCAGCCTAGACGCTCAGGGCTCTGGAAACACCATATATTTT	CASSLDAQGSGNTIYF
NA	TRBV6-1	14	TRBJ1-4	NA	TGTGCCAGCAGTGTCGGTTTTGATAATGAAAAACTGTTTTTT	CASSVGFDNEKLFF
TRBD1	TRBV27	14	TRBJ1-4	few	TGTGCCAGCAGTTTAAGACAGGGTTGGGAAAAACTGTTTTTT	CASSLRQGWEKLFF